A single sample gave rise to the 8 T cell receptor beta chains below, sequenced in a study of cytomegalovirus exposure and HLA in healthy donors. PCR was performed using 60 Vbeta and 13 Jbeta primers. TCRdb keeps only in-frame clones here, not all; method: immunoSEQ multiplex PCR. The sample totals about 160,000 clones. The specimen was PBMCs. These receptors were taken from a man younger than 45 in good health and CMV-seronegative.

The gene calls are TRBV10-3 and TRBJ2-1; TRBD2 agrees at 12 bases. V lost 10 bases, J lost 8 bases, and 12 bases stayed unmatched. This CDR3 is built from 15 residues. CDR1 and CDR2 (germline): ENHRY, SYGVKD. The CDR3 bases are TGTGCCACAACCTCGACTAGCGGGAGAACGGATGAGCAGTTCTTC. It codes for CATTSTSGRTDEQFF.

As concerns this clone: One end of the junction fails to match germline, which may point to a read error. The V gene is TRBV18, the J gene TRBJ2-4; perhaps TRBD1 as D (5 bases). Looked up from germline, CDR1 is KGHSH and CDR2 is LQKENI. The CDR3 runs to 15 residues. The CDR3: CASSPVSTAENIQYF. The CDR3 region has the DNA TGTGCCAGCTCACCAGTGTCGACAGCCGAAAACATTCAGTACTTC.

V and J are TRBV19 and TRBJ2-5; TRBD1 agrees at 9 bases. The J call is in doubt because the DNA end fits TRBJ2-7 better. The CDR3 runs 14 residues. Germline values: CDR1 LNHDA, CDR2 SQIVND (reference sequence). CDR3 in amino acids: CASSVDRGDYEQYF. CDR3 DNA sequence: TGTGCCAGTAGTGTGGACAGGGGCGACTACGAGCAGTACTTC.

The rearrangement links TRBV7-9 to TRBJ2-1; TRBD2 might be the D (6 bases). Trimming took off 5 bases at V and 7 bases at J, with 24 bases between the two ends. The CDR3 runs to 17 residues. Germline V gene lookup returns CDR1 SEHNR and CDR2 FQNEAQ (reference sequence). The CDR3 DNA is TGTGCCAGCAGCCGATCACCTGCGGGGAAGGGTGATAATGAGCAGTTCTTC. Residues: CASSRSPAGKGDNEQFF.

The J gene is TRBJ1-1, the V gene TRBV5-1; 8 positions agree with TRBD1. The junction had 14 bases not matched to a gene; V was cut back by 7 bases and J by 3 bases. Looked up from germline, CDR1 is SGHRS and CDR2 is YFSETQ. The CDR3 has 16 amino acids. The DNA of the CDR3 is TGCGCCAGCCGAAGGGCAGGGGGCGGTTGGGACACTGAAGCTTTCTTT. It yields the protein CASRRAGGGWDTEAFF.

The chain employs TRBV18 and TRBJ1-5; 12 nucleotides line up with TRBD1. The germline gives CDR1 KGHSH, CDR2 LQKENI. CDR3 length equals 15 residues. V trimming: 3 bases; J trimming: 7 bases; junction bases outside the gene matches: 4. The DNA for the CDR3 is TGTGCCAGCTCACCGGGACAGGGGGCTGAACAGCCCCAGCATTTT. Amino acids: CASSPGQGAEQPQHF.

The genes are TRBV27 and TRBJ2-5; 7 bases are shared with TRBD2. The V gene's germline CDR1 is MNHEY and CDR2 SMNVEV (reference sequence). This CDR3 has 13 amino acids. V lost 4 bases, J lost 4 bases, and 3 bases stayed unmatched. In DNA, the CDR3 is TGTGCCAGCAGTTCGGCGGGAGCAGAGACCCAGTACTTC. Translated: CASSSAGAETQYF.

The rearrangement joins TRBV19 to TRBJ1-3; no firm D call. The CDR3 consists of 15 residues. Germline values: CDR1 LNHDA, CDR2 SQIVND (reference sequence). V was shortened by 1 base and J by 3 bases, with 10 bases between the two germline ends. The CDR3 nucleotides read TGTGCCAGTAGTATAGGCGGGCTGCGTGGAAACACCATATATTTT. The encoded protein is CASSIGGLRGNTIYF. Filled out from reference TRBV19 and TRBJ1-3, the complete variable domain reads DGGITQSPKYLFRKEGQNVTLSCEQNLNHDAMYWYRQDPGQGLRLIYYSQIVNDFQKGDIAEGYSVSREKKESFPLTVTSAQKNPTAFYLCASSIGGLRGNTIYFGEGSWLTVV.